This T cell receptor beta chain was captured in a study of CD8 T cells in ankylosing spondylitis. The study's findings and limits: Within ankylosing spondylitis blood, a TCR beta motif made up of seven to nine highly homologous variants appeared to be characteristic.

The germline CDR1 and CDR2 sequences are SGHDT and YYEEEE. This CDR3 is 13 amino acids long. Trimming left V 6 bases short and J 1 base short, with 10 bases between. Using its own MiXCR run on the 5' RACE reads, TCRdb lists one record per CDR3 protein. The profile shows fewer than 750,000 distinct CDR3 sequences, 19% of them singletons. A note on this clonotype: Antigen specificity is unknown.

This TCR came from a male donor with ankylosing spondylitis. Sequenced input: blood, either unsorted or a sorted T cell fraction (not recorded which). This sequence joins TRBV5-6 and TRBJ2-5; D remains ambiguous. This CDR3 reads CASTRRAQETQYF. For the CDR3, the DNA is TGTGCCAGCACCCGTCGGGCCCAAGAGACCCAGTACTTC. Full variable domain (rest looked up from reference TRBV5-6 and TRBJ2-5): DAGVTQSPTHLIKTRGQQVTLRCSPKSGHDTVSWYQQALGQGPQFIFQYYEEEERQRGNFPDRFSGHQFPNYSSELNVNALLLGDSALYLCASTRRAQETQYFGPGTRLLVL.